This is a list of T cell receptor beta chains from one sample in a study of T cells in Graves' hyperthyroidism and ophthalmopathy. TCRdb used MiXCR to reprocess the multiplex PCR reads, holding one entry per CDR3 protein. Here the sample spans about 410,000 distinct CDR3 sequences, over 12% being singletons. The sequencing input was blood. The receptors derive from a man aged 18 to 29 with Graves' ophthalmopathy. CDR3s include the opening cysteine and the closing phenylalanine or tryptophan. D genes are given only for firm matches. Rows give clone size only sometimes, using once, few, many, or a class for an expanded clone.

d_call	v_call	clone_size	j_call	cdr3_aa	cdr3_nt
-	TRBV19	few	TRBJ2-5	CASSFDTVYF	TGTGCCAGTAGCTTCGACACTGTGTACTTC
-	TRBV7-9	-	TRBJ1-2	CVSSSGVNYGYTF	TGTGTCAGCAGCTCAGGGGTAAACTATGGCTACACCTTC
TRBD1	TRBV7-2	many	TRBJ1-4	CASSQGTGDPNEKLFF	TGTGCCAGCAGCCAAGGGACAGGGGATCCTAATGAAAAACTGTTTTTT
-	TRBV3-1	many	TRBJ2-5	CASSPSRLETQYF	TGTGCCAGCAGCCCTTCTAGGTTAGAGACCCAGTACTTC
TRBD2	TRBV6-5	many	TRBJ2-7	CASSYYGKTSGSYEQYF	TGTGCCAGCAGTTACTATGGAAAGACTAGCGGCTCCTACGAGCAGTACTTC
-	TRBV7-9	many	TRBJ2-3	CASSSSADTQYF	TGTGCCAGCAGCTCTAGCGCAGATACGCAGTATTTT
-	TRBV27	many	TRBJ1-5	CASRPGQTNWGHPQHF	TGTGCCAGCAGGCCCGGACAGACGAATTGGGGCCATCCCCAGCATTTT
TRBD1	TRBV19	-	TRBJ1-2	CASIQGQGNNGYTF	TGTGCCAGTATACAAGGACAGGGTAATAATGGCTACACCTTC
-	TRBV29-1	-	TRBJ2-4	CSVAGGWAKNIQYF	TGCAGCGTGGCAGGGGGGTGGGCCAAAAACATTCAGTACTTC
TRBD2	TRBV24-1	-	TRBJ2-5	CATSDGGGTQYF	TGTGCCACCAGTGACGGGGGGGGGACCCAGTACTTC
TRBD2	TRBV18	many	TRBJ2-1	CASSRGLAGNEQFF	TGTGCCAGCTCACGAGGACTAGCGGGGAATGAGCAGTTCTTC
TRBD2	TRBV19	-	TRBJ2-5	CASGTSDQETQYF	TGTGCCAGTGGGACTAGCGACCAAGAGACCCAGTACTTC
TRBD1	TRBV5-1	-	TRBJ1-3	CASSLITGADTIYF	TGCGCCAGCAGCTTGATCACAGGGGCGGACACCATATATTTT
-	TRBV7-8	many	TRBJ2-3	CASSLTPTDTQYF	TGTGCCAGCAGCTTGACACCCACAGATACGCAGTATTTT
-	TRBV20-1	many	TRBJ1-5	CSAPDLEAGQPQHF	TGCAGTGCCCCCGATTTGGAGGCAGGGCAGCCCCAGCATTTT
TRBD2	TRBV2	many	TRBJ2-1	CASSWTSGRANEQFF	TGTGCCAGCAGTTGGACTAGCGGGAGGGCCAATGAGCAGTTCTTC
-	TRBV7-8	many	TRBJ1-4	CASSFRDQPNEKLFF	TGTGCCAGCAGCTTCCGGGACCAACCTAATGAAAAACTGTTTTTT
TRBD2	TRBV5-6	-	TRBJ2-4	CASSRGLAGAGETKNIQYF	TGTGCCAGCAGCAGGGGACTAGCGGGAGCGGGCGAAACCAAAAACATTCAGTACTTC
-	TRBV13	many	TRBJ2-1	CASSSLEFEQFF	TGTGCCAGCAGCTCCCTCGAGTTTGAGCAGTTCTTC
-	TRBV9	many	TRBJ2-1	CASSVDGRNYNEQFF	TGTGCCAGCAGCGTAGACGGGAGAAACTACAATGAGCAGTTCTTC
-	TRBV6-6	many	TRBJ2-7	CASSYSAAEQGSSYEQYF	TGTGCCAGCAGTTACTCTGCGGCCGAACAGGGTAGCTCCTACGAGCAGTACTTC
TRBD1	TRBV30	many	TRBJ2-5	CALDRDSQETQYF	TGTGCCTTGGACCGGGACAGCCAAGAGACCCAGTACTTC